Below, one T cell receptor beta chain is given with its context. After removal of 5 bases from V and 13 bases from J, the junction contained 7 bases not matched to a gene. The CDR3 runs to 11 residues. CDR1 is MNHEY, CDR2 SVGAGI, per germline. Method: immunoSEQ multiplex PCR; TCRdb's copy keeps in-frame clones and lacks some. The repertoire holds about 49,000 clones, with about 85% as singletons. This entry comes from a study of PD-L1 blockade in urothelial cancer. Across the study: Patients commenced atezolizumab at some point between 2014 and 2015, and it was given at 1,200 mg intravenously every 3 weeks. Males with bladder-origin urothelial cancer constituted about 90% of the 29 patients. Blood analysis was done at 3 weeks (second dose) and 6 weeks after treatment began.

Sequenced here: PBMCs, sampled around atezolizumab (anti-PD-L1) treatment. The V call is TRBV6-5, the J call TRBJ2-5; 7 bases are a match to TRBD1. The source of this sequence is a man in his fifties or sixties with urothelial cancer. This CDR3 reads CASSVSGTAYF. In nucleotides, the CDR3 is TGTGCCAGCAGTGTTTCCGGGACAGCGTACTTC.